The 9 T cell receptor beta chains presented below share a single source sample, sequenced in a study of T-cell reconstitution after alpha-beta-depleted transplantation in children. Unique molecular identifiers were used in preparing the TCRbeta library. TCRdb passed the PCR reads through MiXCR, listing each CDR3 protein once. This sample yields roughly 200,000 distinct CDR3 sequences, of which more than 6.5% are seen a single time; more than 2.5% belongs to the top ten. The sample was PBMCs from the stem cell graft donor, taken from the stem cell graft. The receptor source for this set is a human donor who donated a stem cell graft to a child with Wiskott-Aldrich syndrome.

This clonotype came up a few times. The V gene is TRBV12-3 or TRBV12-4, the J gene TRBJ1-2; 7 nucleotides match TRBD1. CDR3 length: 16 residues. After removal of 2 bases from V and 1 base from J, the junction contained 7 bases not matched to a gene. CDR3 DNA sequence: TGTGCCAGCAGTTTACTGGCAGGGGGACTTAACTATGGCTACACCTTC. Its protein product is CASSLLAGGLNYGYTF.

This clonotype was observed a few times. The CDR3 nucleotides are TGTGCCTGGAATCTCCCGGGTTATGGCTACACCTTC. Protein product: CAWNLPGYGYTF. The rearrangement uses TRBV30 and TRBJ1-2, with D hard to call. V gave up 4 bases and J gave up 5 bases, with 11 bases separating them. CDR3 length equals 12 residues. Germline V gives CDR1 GTSNPN, CDR2 SVGIG (reference sequence).

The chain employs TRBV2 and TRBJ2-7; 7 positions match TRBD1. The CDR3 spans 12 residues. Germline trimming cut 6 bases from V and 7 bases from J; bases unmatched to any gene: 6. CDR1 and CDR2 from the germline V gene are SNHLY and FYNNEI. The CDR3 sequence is CASRDRDREQYF. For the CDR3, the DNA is TGTGCCAGCAGGGACCGGGACAGAGAGCAGTACTTC. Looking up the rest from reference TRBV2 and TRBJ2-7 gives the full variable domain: EPEVTQTPSHQVTQMGQEVILRCVPISNHLYFYWYRQILGQKVEFLVSFYNNEISEKSEIFDDQFSVERPDGSNFTLKIRSTKLEDSAMYFCASRDRDREQYFGPGTRLTVT.

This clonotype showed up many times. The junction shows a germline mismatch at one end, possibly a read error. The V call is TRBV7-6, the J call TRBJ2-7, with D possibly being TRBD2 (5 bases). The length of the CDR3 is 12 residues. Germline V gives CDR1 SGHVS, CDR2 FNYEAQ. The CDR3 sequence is CASSLGRGKTDF. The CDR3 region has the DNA TGTGCCAGCAGCTTAGGTCGGGGTAAAACAGACTTC.

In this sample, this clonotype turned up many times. The CDR3 loop is CAWKTSGDTQYF. CDR3 in DNA: TGTGCCTGGAAGACTAGTGGGGATACGCAGTATTTT. This sequence joins TRBV30 and TRBJ2-3; D might be TRBD2 (6 bases). CDR3 length: 12 amino acids. V was shortened by 4 bases and J by 6 bases, with 11 bases between the two germline ends. Germline V gives CDR1 GTSNPN, CDR2 SVGIG (reference sequence).

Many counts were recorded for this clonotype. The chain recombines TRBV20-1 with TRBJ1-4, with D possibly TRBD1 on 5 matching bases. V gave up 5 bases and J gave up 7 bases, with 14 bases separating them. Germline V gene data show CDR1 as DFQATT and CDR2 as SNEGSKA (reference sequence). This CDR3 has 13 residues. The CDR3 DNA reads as TGCAGTGCTGAAGCGGAGGGACTTGAAAAACTGTTTTTT. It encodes CSAEAEGLEKLFF.

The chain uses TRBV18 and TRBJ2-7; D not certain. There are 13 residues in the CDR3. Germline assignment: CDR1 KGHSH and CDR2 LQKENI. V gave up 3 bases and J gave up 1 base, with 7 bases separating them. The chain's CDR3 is CASSPATSYEQYF. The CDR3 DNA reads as TGTGCCAGCTCACCCGCGACATCCTACGAGCAGTACTTC.

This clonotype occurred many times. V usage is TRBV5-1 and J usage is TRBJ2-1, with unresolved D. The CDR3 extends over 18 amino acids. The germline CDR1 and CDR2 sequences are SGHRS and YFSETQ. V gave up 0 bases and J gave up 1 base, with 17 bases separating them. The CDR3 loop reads CASSLDGRAATSYNEQFF. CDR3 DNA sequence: TGCGCCAGCAGCTTGGACGGTCGGGCAGCTACGTCCTACAATGAGCAGTTCTTC.

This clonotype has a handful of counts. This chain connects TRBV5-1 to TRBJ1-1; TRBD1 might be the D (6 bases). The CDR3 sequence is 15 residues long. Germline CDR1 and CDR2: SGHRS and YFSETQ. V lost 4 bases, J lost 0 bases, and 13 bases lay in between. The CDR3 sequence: CASSPRGGVNTEAFF. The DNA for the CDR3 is TGCGCCAGCAGCCCCCGAGGGGGGGTGAACACTGAAGCTTTCTTT.